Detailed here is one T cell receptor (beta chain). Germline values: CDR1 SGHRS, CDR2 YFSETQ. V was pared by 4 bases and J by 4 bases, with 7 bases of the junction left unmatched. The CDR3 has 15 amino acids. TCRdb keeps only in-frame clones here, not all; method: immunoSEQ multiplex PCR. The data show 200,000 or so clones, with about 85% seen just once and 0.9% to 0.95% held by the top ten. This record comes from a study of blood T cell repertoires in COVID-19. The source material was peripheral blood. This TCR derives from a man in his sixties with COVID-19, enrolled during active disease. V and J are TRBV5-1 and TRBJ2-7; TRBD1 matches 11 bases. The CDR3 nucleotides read TGCGCCAGCAGCACCGGGACAGGGGGTTCGTACGAGCAGTACTTC. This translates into CASSTGTGGSYEQYF.